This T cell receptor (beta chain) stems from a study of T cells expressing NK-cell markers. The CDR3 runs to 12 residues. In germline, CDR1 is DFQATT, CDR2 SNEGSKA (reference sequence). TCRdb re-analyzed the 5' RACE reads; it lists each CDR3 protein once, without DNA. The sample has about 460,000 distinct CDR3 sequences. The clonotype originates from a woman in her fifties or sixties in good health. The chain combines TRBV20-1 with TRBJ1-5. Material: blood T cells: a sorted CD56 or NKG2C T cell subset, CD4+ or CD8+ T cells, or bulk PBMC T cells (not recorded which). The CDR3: CSARGQQQPQHF.